Detailed here is one T cell receptor beta chain. Its matching antigen is unknown. The sample is drawn from a study of cytomegalovirus exposure and HLA in healthy donors. Whole-study results and caveats: A further, later analysis showed that HLA-associated TCR beta chains (compared with equally common others) were more clonally expanded. Within a later analysis, the majority of CMV-associated TCR beta chains appeared HLA-restricted.

Germline V lookup: CDR1 LNHNV, CDR2 YYDKDF (reference sequence). Trimming shortened V by 1 base and J by 0 bases, and 13 bases separated the two germline ends. There are 17 residues in the CDR3. The primer mix had 60 Vbeta and 13 Jbeta primers. This table comes from immunoSEQ multiplex PCR, and its TCRdb copy is limited to in-frame clones, with some not included. The data show about 200,000 clones, over 65% seen once. The chain has TRBV15 and TRBJ1-5; maybe TRBD1 (5 bases). The sequence was collected from a boy aged 2 to 10 in good health and CMV-seronegative. Sample: PBMCs. This chain's CDR3 is CATSRGLRGYSNQPQHF. Here the CDR3 DNA reads TGTGCCACCAGCAGAGGTTTAAGGGGATATAGCAATCAGCCCCAGCATTTT.